The 21 T cell receptor beta chains listed next were all sequenced from one sample in a study of blood T cells in healthy people across ages. The second PCR ran about 6 to 12 cycles with a sample-barcoded 5' primer and J-beta primers. TCRdb re-analysed the 5' RACE reads in MiXCR, keeping a single row per CDR3 protein. The sample consists of 800,000 or so distinct CDR3 sequences, around 25% of them appearing once. The sample was also reused in another study, on T cells of mothers and their children.

The sequenced sample consisted of blood. The source of these receptors is a boy between 10 and 17 years old in good health.

The chain recombines TRBV20-1 with TRBJ1-5, with TRBD1 matching over 7 bases. Germline CDR1 reads DFQATT; CDR2 reads SNEGSKA (reference sequence). V shed 0 bases and J 3 bases; nucleotides not matched to a gene: 5. This CDR3 contains 15 residues. CDR3 in amino acids: CSARDQGTANQPQHF. The CDR3 DNA follows: TGCAGTGCTAGAGATCAGGGGACAGCCAATCAGCCCCAGCATTTT.

The rearrangement joins TRBV20-1 to TRBJ2-1; the D gene is possibly TRBD1 (6 bases). The ends were cut back, 0 bases at V and 2 bases at J, with 14 bases in the middle. Germline values: CDR1 DFQATT, CDR2 SNEGSKA (reference sequence). This CDR3 has 16 residues. CDR3 nucleotides: TGCAGTGCTAGAGATTTACAGGGCAGCACCTACAATGAGCAGTTCTTC. Amino acids: CSARDLQGSTYNEQFF.

In its sample, this clonotype was seen a few times. CDR3 in amino acids: CASSQGPLAKNIQYF. CDR3 nucleotide sequence: TGCGCCAGCAGCCAAGGTCCCCTAGCCAAAAACATTCAGTACTTC. The V and J genes are TRBV4-3 and TRBJ2-4; no definite D call. V was pared by 1 base and J by 0 bases, with 7 bases between. CDR3 length: 15 residues. Per the germline V gene, CDR1 is LGHNA and CDR2 is YSLEER.

This clonotype has just a few counts. The gene calls are TRBV11-2 and TRBJ2-7; possible D gene TRBD2, 6 bases. The germline V gene has CDR1 SGHAT and CDR2 FQNNGV. The CDR3 has 13 residues. The V gene lost 6 bases and the J gene lost 2 bases, with 11 bases spanning the gap. The CDR3 sequence is CASRMTGAYEQYF. CDR3 nucleotide sequence: TGTGCCAGCAGAATGACGGGAGCCTACGAGCAGTACTTC.

The chain joins TRBV29-1 to TRBJ2-5, with a weak D call TRBD2 (6 bases). CDR1 SQVTM and CDR2 ANQGSEA come from the germline V gene. Trimming took 4 bases from V and 7 from J, leaving 13 bases between them. The CDR3 runs 12 residues. The CDR3 spells CSVGDSMGTQYF. In DNA, the CDR3 is TGCAGCGTTGGGGACTCCATGGGGACCCAGTACTTC.

V usage is TRBV29-1 and J usage is TRBJ1-2; D gene uncertain. The CDR3 is 12 amino acids. The germline V and J ends were trimmed by 3 bases and 4 bases, with 9 bases remaining between them. From germline, CDR1 is SQVTM and CDR2 ANQGSEA. CDR3 DNA: TGCAGCGTTGACGATAGCGCCTATGGCTACACCTTC. This encodes CSVDDSAYGYTF.

This clonotype was seen more than once but under ten times. CDR3 DNA: TGCAGTGCCCTTTCGACAGCGGATCAGCCCCAGCATTTT. It specifies CSALSTADQPQHF. V gene TRBV20-1 combines with J gene TRBJ1-5; a possible D gene is TRBD1 (5 bases). V was trimmed by 6 bases and J by 5 bases, leaving 14 bases between them. Germline V gene data show CDR1 as DFQATT and CDR2 as SNEGSKA (reference sequence). The CDR3 contains 13 residues.

This clonotype was counted a few times. The V and J genes are TRBV12-3 or TRBV12-4 and TRBJ2-1; possible D gene TRBD2, 5 bases. The DNA end is a closer match to TRBJ2-5, so the J assignment may be wrong. The CDR3 is 14 amino acids. This CDR3 is CASSFRAGLETQYF. CDR3 sequence (DNA): TGTGCCAGCAGTTTCCGTGCGGGTCTAGAGACCCAGTACTTC.

The rearrangement joins TRBV5-6 to TRBJ2-1; possible D gene TRBD1, 6 bases. The V end was cut by 3 bases, the J end by 9 bases, with 16 bases between. Germline loops: CDR1 SGHDT, CDR2 YYEEEE. This CDR3 has 14 residues. CDR3 residues: CASSSMNRDLEQFF. The CDR3 DNA sequence: TGTGCCAGCAGCTCAATGAACAGGGACCTTGAGCAGTTCTTC. Full variable domain (missing parts from reference TRBV5-6 and TRBJ2-1): DAGVTQSPTHLIKTRGQQVTLRCSPKSGHDTVSWYQQALGQGPQFIFQYYEEEERQRGNFPDRFSGHQFPNYSSELNVNALLLGDSALYLCASSSMNRDLEQFFGPGTRLTVL.

This clonotype has only a few counts. The chain is built from TRBV20-1 and TRBJ1-5; 9 nucleotides match TRBD1. Germline values: CDR1 DFQATT, CDR2 SNEGSKA (reference sequence). The CDR3 extends over 15 amino acids. V shed 3 bases and J 2 bases; nucleotides not matched to a gene: 5. The CDR3 DNA reads TGCAGTGCTAGGAGACAGGGGGGAGGCAATCAGCCCCAGCATTTT. It specifies CSARRQGGGNQPQHF.

In its sample, this clonotype was seen a few times. The chain links TRBV7-2 to TRBJ1-4; 8 bases line up with TRBD1. CDR3 length: 15 amino acids. Per germline, CDR1 SGHTA and CDR2 FQGNSA. V was pared by 2 bases and J by 11 bases, with 10 bases of the junction left unmatched. The CDR3 bases are TGTGCCAGCAGCTTATTCCGGACAGGGACTGAGAAACTGTTTTTT. It yields the protein CASSLFRTGTEKLFF.

This clonotype has only a few counts. The gene calls are TRBV3-1 and TRBJ2-7, with D possibly called TRBD1 or TRBD2 (6 bases each). Germline V gives CDR1 LGHDT, CDR2 YNNKEL (reference sequence). Trimming took 0 bases from V and 4 from J, leaving 16 bases between them. There are 16 residues in the CDR3. The CDR3: CASSQDISPGAYEQYF. The CDR3 bases are TGTGCCAGCAGCCAAGACATTAGTCCGGGGGCATACGAGCAGTACTTC.

This clonotype was detected a few times. The chain has TRBV5-1 and TRBJ2-1; unclear D gene. V lost 5 bases and J lost 9, with 12 bases in between. The CDR3 totals 12 residues. CDR1 is SGHRS, CDR2 YFSETQ, per germline. This CDR3 is CASRFRGGEQFF. Here the CDR3 DNA reads TGCGCCAGCAGGTTTCGAGGTGGTGAGCAGTTCTTC.

This clonotype was detected only a few times. The genes are TRBV19 and TRBJ2-1, with D perhaps given as TRBD1 or TRBD2 (5 bases each). The length of the CDR3 is 13 residues. Trimming cost V 8 bases and J 0 bases, with 8 bases left between them. CDR1 and CDR2 (germline): LNHDA, SQIVND (reference sequence). Here the CDR3 reads CASGGYSYNEQFF. CDR3 DNA sequence: TGTGCCAGTGGGGGATACTCCTACAATGAGCAGTTCTTC. Based on the CDR3 plus reference TRBV19 and TRBJ2-1, the full variable domain is DGGITQSPKYLFRKEGQNVTLSCEQNLNHDAMYWYRQDPGQGLRLIYYSQIVNDFQKGDIAEGYSVSREKKESFPLTVTSAQKNPTAFYLCASGGYSYNEQFFGPGTRLTVL.

This clonotype occurred a few times. The J gene is TRBJ2-1, the V gene TRBV29-1; D is unresolved. Germline V gene sequence: CDR1 SQVTM, CDR2 ANQGSEA. Trimming took off 8 bases at V and 2 bases at J, with 13 bases between the two ends. The CDR3 extends over 13 amino acids. CDR3 in amino acids: CSTAQSTYNEQFF. Written as DNA, the CDR3 is TGCAGCACGGCGCAGTCGACCTACAATGAGCAGTTCTTC.

The CDR3 DNA is TGTGCCAGTAGTATAGAAGGGGAGATGGCTGAAGCTTTCTTT. It translates to CASSIEGEMAEAFF. V is TRBV19 and J is TRBJ1-1; a possible D gene is TRBD1 (5 bases). The germline V gene encodes CDR1 LNHDA and CDR2 SQIVND (reference sequence). The CDR3 covers 14 residues. Trimming removed 0 bases from V and 6 bases from J, with 11 bases in between. The variable domain in full, completed from reference TRBV19 and TRBJ1-1, reads DGGITQSPKYLFRKEGQNVTLSCEQNLNHDAMYWYRQDPGQGLRLIYYSQIVNDFQKGDIAEGYSVSREKKESFPLTVTSAQKNPTAFYLCASSIEGEMAEAFFGQGTRLTVV.

Comment on this clonotype: One junction end disagrees with the germline gene, perhaps due to a read error. This chain connects TRBV6-2 or TRBV6-3 to TRBJ1-3; the D gene is possibly TRBD1 (5 bases). The germline V gene encodes CDR1 MNHEY and CDR2 SVGEGT. CDR3 length: 12 amino acids. In DNA form, the CDR3 reads TGTGCCAGCAGCCCTACCAGCGACAGCTCGTGTTTT. This translates into CASSPTSDSSCF.

This clonotype turned up a few times. The chain employs TRBV5-6 and TRBJ2-5; 10 bases agree with TRBD1. CDR1 and CDR2 (germline): SGHDT, YYEEEE. V was pared by 2 bases and J by 5 bases, with 6 bases of the junction left unmatched. The CDR3 contains 15 residues. CDR3 region: CASSFGTGAGETQYF. The CDR3 coding sequence is TGTGCCAGCAGCTTTGGGACAGGGGCGGGGGAGACCCAGTACTTC.

This CDR3 is CASSGGTGGMNTEAFF. The DNA of the CDR3 is TGCGCCAGCAGCGGGGGGACAGGGGGTATGAACACTGAAGCTTTCTTT. The gene calls are TRBV5-1 and TRBJ1-1; 11 positions match TRBD1. J gave up 0 bases and V 4 bases, and 5 bases lay outside the gene matches. The CDR3 length is 16 residues. Germline CDR1 and CDR2: SGHRS and YFSETQ. Based on the CDR3 plus reference TRBV5-1 and TRBJ1-1, the full variable domain is KAGVTQTPRYLIKTRGQQVTLSCSPISGHRSVSWYQQTPGQGLQFLFEYFSETQRNKGNFPGRFSGRQFSNSRSEMNVSTLELGDSALYLCASSGGTGGMNTEAFFGQGTRLTVV.

The chain has TRBV9 and TRBJ2-3, with D maybe TRBD2 (6 bases). This CDR3 comprises 16 residues. Germline V gene lookup returns CDR1 SGDLS and CDR2 YYNGEE. With 3 bases removed from V and 2 bases from J, the gap between germline ends came to 16 bases. The CDR3 DNA sequence: TGTGCCAGCAGCGATTTCCTAGGGGAGGACACAGATACGCAGTATTTT. This translates into CASSDFLGEDTDTQYF.

This clonotype was seen a few times. The chain employs TRBV6-1 and TRBJ2-5, with D possibly called TRBD1 or TRBD2 (6 bases each). Germline V gives CDR1 MNHNS, CDR2 SASEGT. V was pared by 3 bases and J by 5 bases, with 25 bases between. This CDR3 comprises 18 residues. The CDR3 is CASSEGPEIPKGGETQYF. The DNA for the CDR3 is TGTGCCAGCAGTGAGGGGCCCGAGATCCCAAAAGGGGGGGAGACCCAGTACTTC.